This T cell receptor beta chain stems from a study of T cell changes during pregnancy in multiple sclerosis. TCRdb's copy holds only in-frame clones and misses some; the assay was immunoSEQ multiplex PCR. The sample gives tens of thousands of clones, around nine tenths of which show up once; around 0.22% is in the top ten. V lost 5 bases and J lost 4, with 12 bases in between. The CDR3 is 14 amino acids. Per germline, CDR1 SGHRS and CDR2 YFSETQ. The chain is built from TRBV5-1 and TRBJ2-2, with D possibly being TRBD1 (6 bases). Specimen: CD4+ T cells from peripheral blood mononuclear cells, collected before pregnancy. The sequence came from a female donor with multiple sclerosis, enrolled in a pregnancy study. CDR3 nucleotide sequence: TGCGCCAGCAGTTGGGACACCGCCACCGGGGAGCTGTTTTTT. This codes for CASSWDTATGELFF.